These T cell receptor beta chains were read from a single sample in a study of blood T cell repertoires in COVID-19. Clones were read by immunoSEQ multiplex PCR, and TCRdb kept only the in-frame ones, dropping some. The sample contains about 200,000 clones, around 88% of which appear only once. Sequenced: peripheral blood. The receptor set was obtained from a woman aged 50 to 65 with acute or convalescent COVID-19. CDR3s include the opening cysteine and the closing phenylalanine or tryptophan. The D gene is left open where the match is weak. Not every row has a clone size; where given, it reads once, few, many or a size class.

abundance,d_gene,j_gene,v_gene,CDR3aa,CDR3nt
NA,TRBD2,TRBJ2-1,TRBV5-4,CASSPSGSSNEQFF,TGTGCCAGCAGCCCTAGCGGGAGCAGCAATGAGCAGTTCTTC
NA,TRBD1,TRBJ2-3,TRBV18,CASSLRQGTDTQYF,TGTGCCAGCTCGCTCAGACAGGGGACAGATACGCAGTATTTT
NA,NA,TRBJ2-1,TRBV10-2,CASSFELPPTYNEQFF,TGCGCCAGCAGTTTCGAACTCCCCCCGACCTACAATGAGCAGTTCTTC
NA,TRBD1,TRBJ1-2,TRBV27,CASSLTGQGVSYTF,TGTGCCAGCAGTCTTACCGGACAGGGAGTTAGCTACACCTTC
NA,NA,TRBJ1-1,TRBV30,CAWSWGDPEAFF,TGTGCCTGGAGTTGGGGGGACCCTGAAGCTTTCTTT
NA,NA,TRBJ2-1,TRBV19,CASSILQGSNEQFF,TGTGCCAGTAGTATTCTACAGGGCTCGAATGAGCAGTTCTTC
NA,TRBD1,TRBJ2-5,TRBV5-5,CASSPPGQVLLKETQYF,TGTGCCAGCAGCCCCCCGGGACAGGTTCTTCTCAAAGAGACCCAGTACTTC
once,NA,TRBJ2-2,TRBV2,CASSERLIESAGELFF,TGTGCCAGCAGTGAACGATTGATAGAATCGGCCGGGGAGCTGTTTTTT
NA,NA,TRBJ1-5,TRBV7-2,CASSLARQPQHF,TGTGCCAGCAGCTTAGCGCGTCAGCCCCAGCATTTT
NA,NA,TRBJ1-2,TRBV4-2,CASSQEGPQVGYGYTF,TGTGCCAGCAGCCAAGAGGGGCCCCAAGTAGGCTATGGCTACACCTTC
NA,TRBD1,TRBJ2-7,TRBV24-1,CATSDPRQGRREQYF,TGTGCCACCAGTGATCCACGACAGGGGAGGCGCGAGCAGTACTTC
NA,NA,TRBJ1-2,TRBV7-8,CASSRSDGNYGYTF,TGTGCCAGCAGCCGATCTGACGGGAACTATGGCTACACCTTC
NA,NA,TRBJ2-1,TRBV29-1,CSVAGVPYNEQFF,TGCAGCGTTGCCGGGGTCCCCTACAATGAGCAGTTCTTC
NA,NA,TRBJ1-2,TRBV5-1,CASSPGSNYGYTF,TGCGCCAGCAGCCCAGGTTCTAACTATGGCTACACCTTC
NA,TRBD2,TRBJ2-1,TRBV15,CATSRDRLAGVREQFF,TGTGCCACCAGCAGAGACCGACTAGCGGGAGTTCGTGAGCAGTTCTTC
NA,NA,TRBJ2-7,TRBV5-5,CASSLRGGIYEQYF,TGTGCCAGCAGCCTCAGGGGTGGAATCTACGAGCAGTACTTC
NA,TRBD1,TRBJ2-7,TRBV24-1,CATSASGTGVGEQYF,TGTGCCACCAGTGCTTCCGGGACAGGGGTGGGAGAGCAGTACTTC
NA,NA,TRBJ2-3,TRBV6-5,CASSSLFSTDTQYF,TGTGCCAGCAGTTCCCTCTTTAGCACAGATACGCAGTATTTT
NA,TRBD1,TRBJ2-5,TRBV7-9,CASSYTGDVETQYF,TGTGCCAGCAGCTATACAGGGGATGTTGAGACCCAGTACTTC
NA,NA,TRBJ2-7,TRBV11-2,CASSSLGLRPPEQYF,TGTGCCAGCAGCTCATTGGGCCTACGGCCTCCCGAGCAGTACTTC